The next 16 T cell receptor beta chains were all read from a single sample in a study of OX40 agonist ivuxolimab in advanced cancers. Assay used: immunoSEQ multiplex PCR; TCRdb lists only in-frame clones, some missing. The repertoire consists of over 55,000 clones, with about 81% occurring once and the leading ten covering about 5%. This sample comprised CD4+ or CD8+ T cells sorted from blood, obtained in a trial of the OX40 agonist ivuxolimab. Every receptor here comes from an adult with an advanced solid tumor such as melanoma, head and neck, liver or kidney cancer.

This clone has just one count. This chain links TRBV28 with TRBJ2-7; D is perhaps TRBD1 (6 bases). Trimming removed 7 bases at V and 2 bases at J, with 15 bases between. The CDR3 length is 14 residues. The germline CDR1 and CDR2 sequences are MDHEN and SYDVKM. The CDR3 nucleotides read TGTGCCAGCATCACGCAGGGGCATACCTACGAGCAGTACTTC. Encoded protein: CASITQGHTYEQYF.

The CDR3 loop reads CASSEASYTEAFF. The CDR3 region has the DNA TGCGCCAGCAGTGAAGCGTCCTACACTGAAGCTTTCTTT. The gene calls are TRBV10-2 and TRBJ1-1; D unresolved. The CDR3 contains 13 residues. The germline V gene has CDR1 WSHSY and CDR2 SAAADI. V was clipped by 3 bases and J by 3 bases, with 8 bases between them.

With respect to this clone: A far larger clone is one nucleotide away, so this likely arose from a read error. V gene TRBV5-4 combines with J gene TRBJ1-6, with a weak D call TRBD1 (5 bases). Germline V gives CDR1 SGHNT, CDR2 YYREEE (reference sequence). Trimming took off 0 bases at V and 10 bases at J, with 11 bases between the two ends. The CDR3 runs 14 residues. CDR3 loop: CASSLAPGDSPLHF. In nucleotides, the CDR3 is TGTGCCAGCAGCTTGGCCCCGGGGGACTCACCCCTCCACTTT. Complete variable domain (other parts from reference TRBV5-4 and TRBJ1-6): ETGVTQSPTHLIKTRGQQVTLRCSSQSGHNTVSWYQQALGQGPQFIFQYYREEENGRGNFPPRFSGLQFPNYSSELNVNALELDDSALYLCASSLAPGDSPLHFGNGTRLTVT.

The chain joins TRBV19 to TRBJ1-4, with TRBD1 identical over 9 bases. V shed 10 bases and J 0 bases; nucleotides not matched to a gene: 6. The CDR3 totals 15 residues. Germline values: CDR1 LNHDA, CDR2 SQIVND (reference sequence). Here the CDR3 reads CATGTGPATNEKLFF. The CDR3 DNA reads TGTGCCACTGGGACAGGGCCTGCAACTAATGAAAAACTGTTTTTT. The complete variable domain, with remaining parts taken from reference TRBV19 and TRBJ1-4, reads DGGITQSPKYLFRKEGQNVTLSCEQNLNHDAMYWYRQDPGQGLRLIYYSQIVNDFQKGDIAEGYSVSREKKESFPLTVTSAQKNPTAFYLCATGTGPATNEKLFFGSGTQLSVL.

J is TRBJ2-1 and V is TRBV10-1; D possibly corresponds to TRBD2 (6 bases). V lost 5 bases to trimming and J lost 9 bases, with 11 bases between them. The V gene's germline CDR1 is WNHNN and CDR2 SYGVQD (reference sequence). The length of the CDR3 is 12 residues. This CDR3 is CASSRDSGEQFF. The CDR3 bases are TGCGCCAGCAGTCGGGACTCTGGTGAGCAGTTCTTC.

The J gene is TRBJ1-1, the V gene TRBV11-3; TRBD1 aligns across 9 bases. The junction had 11 bases not matched to a gene; V was cut back by 5 bases and J by 1 base. This CDR3 has 17 residues. The germline gives CDR1 SGHNT, CDR2 YENEEA. The CDR3 spells CASSHGPGQGTNTEAFF. The DNA of the CDR3 is TGTGCCAGCAGCCATGGACCCGGACAGGGGACGAACACTGAAGCTTTCTTT.

The chain is built from TRBV5-1 and TRBJ2-1; 8 bases are a match to TRBD2. Germline V gene sequence: CDR1 SGHRS, CDR2 YFSETQ. The length of the CDR3 is 15 residues. Trimming removed 5 bases from V and 3 bases from J; junction bases left unmatched: 7. The CDR3 is CASRRLAGRYNEQFF. The CDR3 DNA follows: TGCGCCAGCAGACGCCTAGCGGGTCGCTACAATGAGCAGTTCTTC.

The V gene is TRBV7-9, the J gene TRBJ1-6, with D hard to call. Deletions cut 3 bases from V and 7 bases from J, with 7 bases between. The germline CDR1 and CDR2 sequences are SEHNR and FQNEAQ (reference sequence). This CDR3 is built from 13 residues. Written as DNA, the CDR3 is TGTGCCAGCAGCTTCGGCGGGAATTCACCCCTCCACTTT. Amino acid sequence: CASSFGGNSPLHF. The whole variable domain, remainder taken from reference TRBV7-9 and TRBJ1-6, is DTGVSQNPRHKITKRGQNVTFRCDPISEHNRLYWYRQTLGQGPEFLTYFQNEAQLEKSRLLSDRFSAERPKGSFSTLEIQRTEQGDSAMYLCASSFGGNSPLHFGNGTRLTVT.

The chain recombines TRBV6-5 with TRBJ2-7, with D possibly being TRBD1 (5 bases). CDR1 MNHEY and CDR2 SVGAGI come from the germline V gene. V lost 4 bases and J 6 bases, leaving 10 bases between the germline ends. CDR3 length: 12 amino acids. CDR3 nucleotides: TGTGCCAGCAGTTCCGGGCAGGGCGAGCAGTACTTC. This sequence encodes CASSSGQGEQYF.

V is TRBV27 and J is TRBJ2-7; TRBD1 or TRBD2 may be the D gene (6 bases each). This CDR3 comprises 16 residues. V lost 3 bases and J lost 0, with 15 bases in between. Per the germline V gene, CDR1 is MNHEY and CDR2 is SMNVEV (reference sequence). The CDR3 protein is CASSLGPGASSYEQYF. Here the CDR3 DNA reads TGTGCCAGCAGTTTGGGTCCGGGGGCCAGCTCCTACGAGCAGTACTTC.

This clone was counted only a few times. This sequence joins TRBV15 and TRBJ2-7, with no clear D. The CDR3 is 13 amino acids. With 0 bases removed from V and 4 bases from J, the gap between germline ends came to 7 bases. Germline CDR1 and CDR2: LNHNV and YYDKDF (reference sequence). This CDR3 is CATSRDPQYEQYF. CDR3 DNA sequence: TGTGCCACCAGCAGAGATCCCCAGTACGAGCAGTACTTC.

The gene calls are TRBV7-2 and TRBJ1-6, with D tentatively TRBD1 (6 bases). The CDR3 has 17 residues. Germline values: CDR1 SGHTA, CDR2 FQGNSA. V shed 5 bases and J shed 4 bases, with 18 bases lying between them. The DNA for the CDR3 is TGTGCCAGCAGCACTTTACAGGGCCGGACATATAATTCACCCCTCCACTTT. It specifies CASSTLQGRTYNSPLHF.

The chain recombines TRBV18 with TRBJ1-2; 9 bases match TRBD1. Germline CDR1 KGHSH, CDR2 LQKENI. Trimming removed 3 bases from V and 5 bases from J; junction bases left unmatched: 7. The CDR3 length is 15 residues. The CDR3 loop is CASSPRTGEGYGYTF. In DNA, the CDR3 is TGTGCCAGCTCACCTCGGACAGGGGAAGGATATGGCTACACCTTC.

The chain uses TRBV27 and TRBJ2-7, with 8 nucleotides matching TRBD1. The V gene end was trimmed by 3 bases and the J gene end by 7 bases; junction bases not matched to a gene: 8. CDR3 length equals 14 residues. Germline V gene sequence: CDR1 MNHEY, CDR2 SMNVEV (reference sequence). The chain's CDR3 is CASSFTGGTREQYF. The CDR3 DNA reads TGTGCCAGCAGTTTCACAGGGGGGACGAGGGAGCAGTACTTC.

Points on this clone: This CDR3 is also generated by other DNA sequences in the sample. V usage is TRBV9 and J usage is TRBJ2-7, with 7 bases fitting TRBD2. Germline V lookup: CDR1 SGDLS, CDR2 YYNGEE. CDR3 length: 15 amino acids. With V trimmed by 0 bases and J by 4 bases, 7 bases remained unmatched. CDR3 region: CASSVGGGLVYEQYF. In DNA, the CDR3 is TGTGCCAGCAGCGTAGGGGGGGGGTTGGTGTACGAGCAGTACTTC.

Concerning this clone itself: Other DNA sequences in the same sample also yield this CDR3. The CDR3 reads CASSPSGARNSPLHF. CDR3 nucleotides: TGCGCCAGCAGCCCCTCCGGAGCCCGCAATTCACCCCTCCACTTT. V is TRBV5-1 and J is TRBJ1-6; no clear D gene. Trimming removed 4 bases from V and 7 bases from J, with 15 bases in between. Germline V gene data show CDR1 as SGHRS and CDR2 as YFSETQ. The CDR3 has 15 amino acids. Combining the CDR3 with reference TRBV5-1 and TRBJ1-6 gives the whole variable domain KAGVTQTPRYLIKTRGQQVTLSCSPISGHRSVSWYQQTPGQGLQFLFEYFSETQRNKGNFPGRFSGRQFSNSRSEMNVSTLELGDSALYLCASSPSGARNSPLHFGNGTRLTVT.